The source of this TCR beta chain is a study of identical twins. TCRdb independently ran MiXCR on the 5' RACE reads; one entry per CDR3 protein. Among about 150,000 distinct CDR3 sequences listed, 3.5% were seen once. Notes on the study in general: Out-of-frame sharing of TCR alpha in monozygotic twins was underestimated by models.

This clonotype was seen many times. Its antigen is as yet unknown. Trimming cost V 5 bases and J 7 bases, with 8 bases left between them. This CDR3 spans 12 amino acids. The V and J genes are TRBV12-3 or TRBV12-4 and TRBJ2-2; D ambiguous. The TCR originated in a man aged 18 to 29 in good health. Sequenced input: memory T cells sorted from blood. The CDR3 sequence is CASSQGSGELFF. CDR3 nucleotide sequence: TGTGCCAGCAGTCAAGGTAGCGGGGAGCTGTTTTTT.